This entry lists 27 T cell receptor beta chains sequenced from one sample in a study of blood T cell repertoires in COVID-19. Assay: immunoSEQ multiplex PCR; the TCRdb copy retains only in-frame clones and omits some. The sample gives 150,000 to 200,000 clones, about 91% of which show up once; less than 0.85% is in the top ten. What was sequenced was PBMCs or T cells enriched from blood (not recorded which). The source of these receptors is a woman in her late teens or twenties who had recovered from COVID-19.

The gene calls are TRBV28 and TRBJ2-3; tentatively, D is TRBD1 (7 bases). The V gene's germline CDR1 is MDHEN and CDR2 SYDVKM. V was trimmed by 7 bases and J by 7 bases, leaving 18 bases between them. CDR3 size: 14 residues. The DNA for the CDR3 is TGTGCCAGCAATGGGCAGGGGGGAAGGAATACGCAGTATTTT. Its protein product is CASNGQGGRNTQYF.

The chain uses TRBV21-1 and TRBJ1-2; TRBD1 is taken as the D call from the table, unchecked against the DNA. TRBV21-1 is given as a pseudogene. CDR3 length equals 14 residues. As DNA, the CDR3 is TGTGCCAGCAGCCTCCGGGACAGGGGGTTCGGCTACACCTTC. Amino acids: CASSLRDRGFGYTF.

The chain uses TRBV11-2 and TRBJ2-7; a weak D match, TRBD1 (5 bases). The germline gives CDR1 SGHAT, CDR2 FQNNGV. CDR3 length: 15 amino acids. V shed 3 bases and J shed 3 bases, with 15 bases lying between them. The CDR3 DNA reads TGTGCCAGCAGCTTGGGGCCAGCCGGAAGCTACGAGCAGTACTTC. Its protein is CASSLGPAGSYEQYF.

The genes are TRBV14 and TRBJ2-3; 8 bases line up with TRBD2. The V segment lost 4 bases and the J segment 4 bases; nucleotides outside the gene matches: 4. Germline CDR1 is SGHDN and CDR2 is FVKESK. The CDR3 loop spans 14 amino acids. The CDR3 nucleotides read TGTGCCAGCAGCCTGGGACTAGTCGCAGATACGCAGTATTTT. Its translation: CASSLGLVADTQYF.

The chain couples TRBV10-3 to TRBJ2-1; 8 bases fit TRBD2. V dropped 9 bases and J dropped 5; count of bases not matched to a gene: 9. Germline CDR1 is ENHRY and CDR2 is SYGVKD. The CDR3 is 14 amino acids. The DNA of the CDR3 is TGTGCCATTTTTAGCGGGATCTTTGACAATGAGCAGTTCTTC. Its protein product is CAIFSGIFDNEQFF.

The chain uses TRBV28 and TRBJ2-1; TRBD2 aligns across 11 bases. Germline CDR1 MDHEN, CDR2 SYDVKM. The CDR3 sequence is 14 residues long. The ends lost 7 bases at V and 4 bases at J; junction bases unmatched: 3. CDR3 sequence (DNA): TGTGCCAGCACCGGGACTAGCGGTTACAATGAGCAGTTCTTC. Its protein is CASTGTSGYNEQFF. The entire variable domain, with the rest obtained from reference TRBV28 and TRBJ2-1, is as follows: DVKVTQSSRYLVKRTGEKVFLECVQDMDHENMFWYRQDPGLGLRLIYFSYDVKMKEKGDIPEGYSVSREKKERFSLILESASTNQTSMYLCASTGTSGYNEQFFGPGTRLTVL.

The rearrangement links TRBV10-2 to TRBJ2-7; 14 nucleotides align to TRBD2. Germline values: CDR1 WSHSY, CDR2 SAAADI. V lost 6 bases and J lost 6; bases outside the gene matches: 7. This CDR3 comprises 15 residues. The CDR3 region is CASRGTSGSRGEQYF. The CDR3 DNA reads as TGCGCCAGCAGAGGGACTAGCGGGAGTCGTGGCGAGCAGTACTTC.

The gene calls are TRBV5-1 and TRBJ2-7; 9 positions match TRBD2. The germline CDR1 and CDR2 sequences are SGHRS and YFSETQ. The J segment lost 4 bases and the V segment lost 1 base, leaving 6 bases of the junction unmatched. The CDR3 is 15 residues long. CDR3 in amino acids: CASSLTGTSFYEQYF. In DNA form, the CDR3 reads TGCGCCAGCAGCTTGACCGGGACTAGCTTTTACGAGCAGTACTTC.

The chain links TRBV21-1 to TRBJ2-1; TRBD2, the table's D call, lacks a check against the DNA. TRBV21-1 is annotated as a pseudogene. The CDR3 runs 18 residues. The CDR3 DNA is TGTGCCAGCAGCAACCTTACTAGCGGGAGGGCAAAAAACAATGAGCAGTTCTTC. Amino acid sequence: CASSNLTSGRAKNNEQFF.

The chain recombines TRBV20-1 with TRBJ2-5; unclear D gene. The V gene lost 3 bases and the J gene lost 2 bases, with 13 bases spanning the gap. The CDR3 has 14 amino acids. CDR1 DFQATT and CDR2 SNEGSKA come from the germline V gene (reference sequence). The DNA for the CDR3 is TGCAGTGCTAGTTTCCGGGTCGGACAAGAGACCCAGTACTTC. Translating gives CSASFRVGQETQYF.

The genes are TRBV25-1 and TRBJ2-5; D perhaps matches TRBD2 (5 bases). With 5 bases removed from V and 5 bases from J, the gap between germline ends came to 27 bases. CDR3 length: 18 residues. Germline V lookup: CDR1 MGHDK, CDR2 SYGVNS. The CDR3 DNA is TGTGCCAGCAGTCCTCCCCCGAGCGGAGACCTTCAACGGGAGACCCAGTACTTC. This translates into CASSPPPSGDLQRETQYF.

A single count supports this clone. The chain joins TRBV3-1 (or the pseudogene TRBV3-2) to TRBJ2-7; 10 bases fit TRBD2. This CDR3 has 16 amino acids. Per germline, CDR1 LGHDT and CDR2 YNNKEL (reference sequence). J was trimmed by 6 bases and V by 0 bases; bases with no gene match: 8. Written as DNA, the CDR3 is TGTGCCAGCAGCCAAGATCCAGCGGGAGGGCCCCGCGAGCAGTACTTC. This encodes CASSQDPAGGPREQYF.

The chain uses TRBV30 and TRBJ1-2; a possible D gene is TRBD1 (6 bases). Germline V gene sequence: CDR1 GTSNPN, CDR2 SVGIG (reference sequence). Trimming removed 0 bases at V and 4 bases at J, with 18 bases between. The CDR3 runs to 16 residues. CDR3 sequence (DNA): TGTGCCTGGAGTGTGCCTTGGACAGCCTTTTCCTATGGCTACACCTTC. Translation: CAWSVPWTAFSYGYTF. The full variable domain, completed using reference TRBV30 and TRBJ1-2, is SQTIHQWPATLVQPVGSPLSLECTVEGTSNPNLYWYRQAAGRGLQLLFYSVGIGQISSEVPQNLSASRPQDRQFILSSKKLLLSDSGFYLCAWSVPWTAFSYGYTFGSGTRLTVV.

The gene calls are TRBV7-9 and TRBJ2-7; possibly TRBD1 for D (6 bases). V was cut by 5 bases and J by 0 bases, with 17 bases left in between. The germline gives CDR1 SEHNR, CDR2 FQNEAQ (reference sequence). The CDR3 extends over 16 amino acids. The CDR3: CASSPPPGQSSYEQYF. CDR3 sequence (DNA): TGTGCCAGCAGCCCGCCGCCCGGACAGAGCTCCTACGAGCAGTACTTC. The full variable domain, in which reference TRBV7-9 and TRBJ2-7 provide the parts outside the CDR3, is DTGVSQNPRHKITKRGQNVTFRCDPISEHNRLYWYRQTLGQGPEFLTYFQNEAQLEKSRLLSDRFSAERPKGSFSTLEIQRTEQGDSAMYLCASSPPPGQSSYEQYFGPGTRLTVT.

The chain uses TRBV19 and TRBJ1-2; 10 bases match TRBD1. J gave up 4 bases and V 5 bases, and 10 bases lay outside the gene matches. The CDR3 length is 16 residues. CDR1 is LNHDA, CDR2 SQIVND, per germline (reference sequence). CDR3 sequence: CASSETGGGGGYGYTF. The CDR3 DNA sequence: TGTGCCAGTAGTGAGACAGGGGGCGGTGGTGGCTATGGCTACACCTTC.

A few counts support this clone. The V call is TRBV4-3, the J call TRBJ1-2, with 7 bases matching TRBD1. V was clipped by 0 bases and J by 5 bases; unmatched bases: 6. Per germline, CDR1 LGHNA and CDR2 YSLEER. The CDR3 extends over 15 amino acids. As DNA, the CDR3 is TGCGCCAGCAGCCAAGATCGGACAGGCTCTTATGGCTACACCTTC. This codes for CASSQDRTGSYGYTF.

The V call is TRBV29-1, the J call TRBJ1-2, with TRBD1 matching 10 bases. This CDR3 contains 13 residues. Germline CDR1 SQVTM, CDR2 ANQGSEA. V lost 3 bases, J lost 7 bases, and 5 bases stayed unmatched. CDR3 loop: CSVERQGAGGYTF. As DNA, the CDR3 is TGCAGCGTTGAGCGACAGGGGGCCGGTGGCTACACCTTC.

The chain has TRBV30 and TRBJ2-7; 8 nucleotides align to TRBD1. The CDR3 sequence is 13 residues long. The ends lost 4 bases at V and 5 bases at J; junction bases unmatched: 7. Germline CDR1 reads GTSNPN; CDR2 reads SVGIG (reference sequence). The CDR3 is CAWKEDRVHEQYF. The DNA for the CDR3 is TGTGCCTGGAAAGAGGACAGGGTCCACGAGCAGTACTTC.

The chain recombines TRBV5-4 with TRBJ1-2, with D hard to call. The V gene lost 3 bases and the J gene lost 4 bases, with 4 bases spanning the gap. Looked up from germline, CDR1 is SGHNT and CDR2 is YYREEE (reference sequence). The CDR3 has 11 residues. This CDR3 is CASSSIYGYTF. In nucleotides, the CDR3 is TGTGCCAGCAGCTCAATCTATGGCTACACCTTC.

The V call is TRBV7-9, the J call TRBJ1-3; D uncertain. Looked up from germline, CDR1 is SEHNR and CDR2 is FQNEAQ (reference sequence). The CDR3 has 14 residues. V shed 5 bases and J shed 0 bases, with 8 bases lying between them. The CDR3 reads CASSQDTSGNTIYF. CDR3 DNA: TGTGCCAGCAGCCAAGACACCTCTGGAAACACCATATATTTT.

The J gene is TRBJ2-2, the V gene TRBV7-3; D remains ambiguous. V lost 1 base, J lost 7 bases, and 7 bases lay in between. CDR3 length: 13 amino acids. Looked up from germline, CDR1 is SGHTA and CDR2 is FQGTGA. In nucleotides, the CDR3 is TGTGCCAGCAGCTTAAGCTTCGGCGGGGAGCTGTTTTTT. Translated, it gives CASSLSFGGELFF.

In nucleotides, the CDR3 is TGCGCCAGCAGCCAGTCTAGCGGGACTACCTACAATGAGCAGTTCTTC. Its translation: CASSQSSGTTYNEQFF. The chain combines TRBV4-1 with TRBJ2-1, with TRBD2 matching 9 bases. The trim removed 3 bases at V and 2 bases at J, leaving 5 bases unmatched. CDR3 size: 16 residues. CDR1 MGHRA and CDR2 YSYEKL come from the germline V gene.

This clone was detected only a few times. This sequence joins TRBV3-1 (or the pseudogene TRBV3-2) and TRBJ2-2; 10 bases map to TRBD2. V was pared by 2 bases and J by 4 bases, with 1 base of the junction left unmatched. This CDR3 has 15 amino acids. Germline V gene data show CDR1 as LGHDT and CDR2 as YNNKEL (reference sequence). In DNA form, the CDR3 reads TGTGCCAGCAGCCAACGACTAGCGGGCACCGGGGAGCTGTTTTTT. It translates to CASSQRLAGTGELFF.

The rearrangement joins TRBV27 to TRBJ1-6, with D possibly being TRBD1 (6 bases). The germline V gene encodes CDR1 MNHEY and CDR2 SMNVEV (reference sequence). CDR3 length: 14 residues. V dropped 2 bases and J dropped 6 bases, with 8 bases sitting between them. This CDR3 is CASSLGGGNSPLHF. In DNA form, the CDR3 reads TGTGCCAGCAGTTTAGGGGGCGGTAATTCACCCCTCCACTTT.

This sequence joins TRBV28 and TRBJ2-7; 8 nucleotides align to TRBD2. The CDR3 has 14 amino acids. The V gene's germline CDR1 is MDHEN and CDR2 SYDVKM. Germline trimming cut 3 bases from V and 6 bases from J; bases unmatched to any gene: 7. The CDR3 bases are TGTGCCAGCAGTTTGCCCGGGGGGGCCGGCGAGCAGTACTTC. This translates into CASSLPGGAGEQYF.

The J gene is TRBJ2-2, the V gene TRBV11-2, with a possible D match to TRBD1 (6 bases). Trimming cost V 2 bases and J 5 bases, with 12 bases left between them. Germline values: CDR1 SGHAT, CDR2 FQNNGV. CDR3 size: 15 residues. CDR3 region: CASSLTGLRTGELFF. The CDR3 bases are TGTGCCAGCAGCTTAACAGGGTTAAGAACCGGGGAGCTGTTTTTT.

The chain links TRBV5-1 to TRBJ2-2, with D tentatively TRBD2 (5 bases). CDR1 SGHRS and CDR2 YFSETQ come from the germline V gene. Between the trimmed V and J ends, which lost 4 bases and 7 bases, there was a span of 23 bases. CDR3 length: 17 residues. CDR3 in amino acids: CASSPEAVGVNGGELFF. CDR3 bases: TGCGCCAGCAGCCCCGAAGCAGTCGGGGTTAATGGCGGGGAGCTGTTTTTT.